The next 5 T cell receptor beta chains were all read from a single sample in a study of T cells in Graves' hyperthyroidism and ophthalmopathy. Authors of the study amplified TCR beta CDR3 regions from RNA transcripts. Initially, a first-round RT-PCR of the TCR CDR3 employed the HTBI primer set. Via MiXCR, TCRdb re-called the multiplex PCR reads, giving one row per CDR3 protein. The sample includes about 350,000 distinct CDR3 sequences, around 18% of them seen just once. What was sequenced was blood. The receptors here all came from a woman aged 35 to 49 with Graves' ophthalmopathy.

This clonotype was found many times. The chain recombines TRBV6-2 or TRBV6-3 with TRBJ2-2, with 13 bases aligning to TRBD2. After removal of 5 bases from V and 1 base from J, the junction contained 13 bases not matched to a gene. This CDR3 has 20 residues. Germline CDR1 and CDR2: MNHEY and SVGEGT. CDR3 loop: CASSPRTSGSPRRNTGELFF. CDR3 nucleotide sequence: TGTGCCAGCAGTCCTAGGACTAGCGGGAGTCCAAGGCGGAACACCGGGGAGCTGTTTTTT.

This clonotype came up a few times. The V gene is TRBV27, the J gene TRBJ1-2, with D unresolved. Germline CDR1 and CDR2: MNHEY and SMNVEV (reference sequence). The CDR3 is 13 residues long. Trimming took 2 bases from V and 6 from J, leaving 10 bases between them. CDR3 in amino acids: CASSLGPTNGYTF. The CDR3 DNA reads TGTGCCAGCAGTTTAGGGCCGACCAATGGCTACACCTTC.

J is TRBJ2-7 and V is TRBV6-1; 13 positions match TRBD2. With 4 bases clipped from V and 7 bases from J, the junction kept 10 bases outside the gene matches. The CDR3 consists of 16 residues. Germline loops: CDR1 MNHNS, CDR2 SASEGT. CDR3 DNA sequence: TGTGCCAGCAGTGGACGCAGACTAGCGGGAGGTGGTGAGCAGTACTTC. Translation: CASSGRRLAGGGEQYF.

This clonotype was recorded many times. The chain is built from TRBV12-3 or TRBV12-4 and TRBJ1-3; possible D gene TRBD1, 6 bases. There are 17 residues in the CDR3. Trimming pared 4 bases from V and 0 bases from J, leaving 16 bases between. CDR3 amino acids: CASSSDSLMSSGNTIYF. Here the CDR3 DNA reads TGTGCCAGCAGTTCGGACAGCCTTATGAGCTCTGGAAACACCATATATTTT.

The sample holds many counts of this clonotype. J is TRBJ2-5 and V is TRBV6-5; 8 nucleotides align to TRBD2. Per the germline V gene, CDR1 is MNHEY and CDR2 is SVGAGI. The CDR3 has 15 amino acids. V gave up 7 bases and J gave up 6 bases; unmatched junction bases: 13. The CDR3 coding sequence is TGTGCCAGCATTCGGGACGCGGGGGGCGTGAAGACCCAGTACTTC. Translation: CASIRDAGGVKTQYF.